Reported below is one T cell receptor beta chain. The data were produced by immunoSEQ multiplex PCR, yet TCRdb's version contains in-frame clones alone and is incomplete. The table includes just over 95,000 clones, about 90% detected once. The sample belongs to a study of OX40 agonist ivuxolimab in advanced cancers. Study-wide context: Partial responses occurred in Three dose-escalation patients, one with hepatocellular carcinoma and two with cutaneous melanoma.

The investigators sampled blood at baseline, at cycle 4 day 1, and at cycle 7 day 1. The TCR sequence derives from an adult with an advanced solid tumor such as melanoma, head and neck, liver or kidney cancer. The source material was CD4+ or CD8+ T cells sorted from blood, sampled in a trial of the OX40 agonist ivuxolimab.

The chain's CDR3 is CASSPSGGSAQRANVLTF. The CDR3 nucleotides are TGTGCCAGCAGCCCCTCGGGGGGCTCGGCGCAAAGGGCCAACGTCCTGACTTTC. This chain joins TRBV9 and TRBJ2-6; possibly TRBD2 for D (7 bases). The germline CDR1 and CDR2 sequences are SGDLS and YYNGEE. Trimming stripped 4 bases from V and 5 bases from J, with 22 bases between. The CDR3 length is 18 residues.